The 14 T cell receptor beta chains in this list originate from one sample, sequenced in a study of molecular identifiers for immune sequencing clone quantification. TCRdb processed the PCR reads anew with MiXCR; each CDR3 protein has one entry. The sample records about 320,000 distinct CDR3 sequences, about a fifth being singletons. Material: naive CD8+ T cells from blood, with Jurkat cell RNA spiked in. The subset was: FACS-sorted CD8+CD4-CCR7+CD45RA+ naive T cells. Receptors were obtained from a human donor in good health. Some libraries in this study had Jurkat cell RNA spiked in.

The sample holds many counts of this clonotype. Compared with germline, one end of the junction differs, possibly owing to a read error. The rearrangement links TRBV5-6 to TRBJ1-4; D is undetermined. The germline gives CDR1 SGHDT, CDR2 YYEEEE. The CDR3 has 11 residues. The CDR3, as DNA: TGTGCCAGCAGCTTGGCGGGGAACTGGGTTTTT. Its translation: CASSLAGNWVF.

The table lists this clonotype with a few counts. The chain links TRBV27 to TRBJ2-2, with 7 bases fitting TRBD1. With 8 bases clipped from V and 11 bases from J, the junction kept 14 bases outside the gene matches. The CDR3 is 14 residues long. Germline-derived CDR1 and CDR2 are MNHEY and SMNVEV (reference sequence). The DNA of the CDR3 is TGTGCCAGCCAAACCGGGACAGCTCCGGTTGAGCTGTTTTTT. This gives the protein CASQTGTAPVELFF.

CDR3 amino acids: CASGTDSGGARNEQFF. The CDR3 DNA reads TGTGCCAGCGGTACAGATAGCGGGGGGGCTAGAAATGAGCAGTTCTTC. The chain combines TRBV6-5 with TRBJ2-1; 11 nucleotides line up with TRBD2. V gave up 8 bases and J gave up 7 bases; unmatched junction bases: 13. CDR3 length: 16 residues. Germline CDR1 and CDR2: MNHEY and SVGAGI.

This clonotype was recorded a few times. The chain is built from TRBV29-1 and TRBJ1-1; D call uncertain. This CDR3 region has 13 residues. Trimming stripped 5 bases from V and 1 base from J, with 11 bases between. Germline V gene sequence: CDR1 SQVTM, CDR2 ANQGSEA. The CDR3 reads CSVLTATNTEAFF. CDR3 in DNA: TGCAGCGTTTTAACAGCAACGAACACTGAAGCTTTCTTT.

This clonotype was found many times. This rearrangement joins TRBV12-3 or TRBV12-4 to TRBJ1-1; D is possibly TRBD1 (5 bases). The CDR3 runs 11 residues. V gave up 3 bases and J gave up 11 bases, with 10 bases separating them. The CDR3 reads CASSFGHIAFF. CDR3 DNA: TGTGCCAGCAGTTTTGGACACATCGCTTTCTTT.

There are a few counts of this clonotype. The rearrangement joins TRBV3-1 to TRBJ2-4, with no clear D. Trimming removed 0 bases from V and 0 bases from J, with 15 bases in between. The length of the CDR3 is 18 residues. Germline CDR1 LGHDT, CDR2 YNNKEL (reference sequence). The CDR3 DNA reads TGTGCCAGCAGCCAAGATTATCCAGGAGTACTAGCCAAAAACATTCAGTACTTC. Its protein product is CASSQDYPGVLAKNIQYF.

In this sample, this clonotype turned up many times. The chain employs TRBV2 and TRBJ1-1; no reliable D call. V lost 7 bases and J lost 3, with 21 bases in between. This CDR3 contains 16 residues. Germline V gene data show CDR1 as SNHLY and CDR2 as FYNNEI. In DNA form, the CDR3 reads TGTGCCAGCAATTGTTTAAGGAATCAATGCGACACTGAAGCTTTCTTT. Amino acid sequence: CASNCLRNQCDTEAFF.

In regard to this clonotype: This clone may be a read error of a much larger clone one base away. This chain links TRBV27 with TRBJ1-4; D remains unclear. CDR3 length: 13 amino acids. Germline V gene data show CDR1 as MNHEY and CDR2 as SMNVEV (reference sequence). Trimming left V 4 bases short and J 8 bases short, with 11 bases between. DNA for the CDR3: TGTGCCAGCAGTTACGGTTTTGAGGAAAAACTGTTTTTT. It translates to CASSYGFEEKLFF.

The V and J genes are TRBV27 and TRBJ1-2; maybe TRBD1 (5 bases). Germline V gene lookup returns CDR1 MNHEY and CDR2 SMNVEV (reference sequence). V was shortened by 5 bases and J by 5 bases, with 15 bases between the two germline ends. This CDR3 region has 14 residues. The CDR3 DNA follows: TGTGCCAGCAGTCCCCCCGACAGAACATATGGCTACACCTTC. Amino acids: CASSPPDRTYGYTF.

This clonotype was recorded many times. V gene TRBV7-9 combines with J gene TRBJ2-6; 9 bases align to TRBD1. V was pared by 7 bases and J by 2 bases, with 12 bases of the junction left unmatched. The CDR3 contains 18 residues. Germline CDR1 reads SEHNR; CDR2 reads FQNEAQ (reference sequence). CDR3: CASTGSPGQGPGANVLTF. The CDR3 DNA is TGTGCCAGCACCGGAAGTCCGGGACAGGGACCTGGGGCCAACGTCCTGACTTTC.

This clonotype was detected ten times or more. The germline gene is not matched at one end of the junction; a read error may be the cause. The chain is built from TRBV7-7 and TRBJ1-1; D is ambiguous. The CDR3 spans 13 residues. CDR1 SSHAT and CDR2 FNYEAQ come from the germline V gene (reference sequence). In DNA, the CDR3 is TGTGCTAGCAGCCTTACACCGAACACTGAAGCTTTCTTT. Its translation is CASSLTPNTEAFF.

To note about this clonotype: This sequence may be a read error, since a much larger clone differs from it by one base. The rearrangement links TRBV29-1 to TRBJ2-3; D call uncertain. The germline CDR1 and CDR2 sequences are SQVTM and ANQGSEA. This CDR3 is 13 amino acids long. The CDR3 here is CSVDGVHTDTRYF. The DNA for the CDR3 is TGCAGCGTTGATGGGGTCCACACAGATACGCGGTATTTT.

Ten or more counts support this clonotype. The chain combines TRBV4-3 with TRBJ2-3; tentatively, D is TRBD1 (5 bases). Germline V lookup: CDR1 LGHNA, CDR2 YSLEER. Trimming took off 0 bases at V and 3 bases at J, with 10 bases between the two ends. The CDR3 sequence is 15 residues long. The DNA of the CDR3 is TGCGCCAGCAGCCAAGAGGGCAGGGTGACAGATACGCAGTATTTT. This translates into CASSQEGRVTDTQYF.

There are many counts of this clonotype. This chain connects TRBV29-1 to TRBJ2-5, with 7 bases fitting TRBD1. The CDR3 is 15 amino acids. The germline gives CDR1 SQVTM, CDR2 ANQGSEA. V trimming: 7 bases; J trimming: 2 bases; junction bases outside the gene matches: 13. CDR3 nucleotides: TGCAGCGCAAACGGACAGGCGTTCCCGCAAGAGACCCAGTACTTC. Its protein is CSANGQAFPQETQYF.